This T cell receptor (beta chain) came from a study of shared clonotypes between healthy human individuals. Study context: Donors were a couple of women and three men aged 18 to 49. CD4 naive and memory got three plates each, CD8 naive two, CD8 memory one.

This clone was observed a single time. Its matching antigen is unknown. General observations from the study: For sorted subsets, rarefaction showed incomplete sequencing despite large depth.

Profiling relied on immunoSEQ multiplex PCR, and the TCRdb table lists in-frame clones only, not all of them. The table records roughly 650,000 clones, more than 95% of them present only once. V lost 6 bases to trimming and J lost 0 bases, with 12 bases between them. The CDR3 is made up of 15 amino acids. CDR1 and CDR2 from the germline V gene are SNHLY and FYNNEI. The chain carries TRBV2 and TRBJ2-1; no clear D. The sequencing sample was made of naive CD4+ T cells sorted from blood. Subset specified: CD45RA+ positively selected. The receptor was isolated from a woman in her thirties in good health. CDR3 DNA: TGTGCCAGCAGAGCCGTAGTCACCTCCTACAATGAGCAGTTCTTC. Translated: CASRAVVTSYNEQFF. The variable domain in full, completed from reference TRBV2 and TRBJ2-1, reads EPEVTQTPSHQVTQMGQEVILRCVPISNHLYFYWYRQILGQKVEFLVSFYNNEISEKSEIFDDQFSVERPDGSNFTLKIRSTKLEDSAMYFCASRAVVTSYNEQFFGPGTRLTVL.